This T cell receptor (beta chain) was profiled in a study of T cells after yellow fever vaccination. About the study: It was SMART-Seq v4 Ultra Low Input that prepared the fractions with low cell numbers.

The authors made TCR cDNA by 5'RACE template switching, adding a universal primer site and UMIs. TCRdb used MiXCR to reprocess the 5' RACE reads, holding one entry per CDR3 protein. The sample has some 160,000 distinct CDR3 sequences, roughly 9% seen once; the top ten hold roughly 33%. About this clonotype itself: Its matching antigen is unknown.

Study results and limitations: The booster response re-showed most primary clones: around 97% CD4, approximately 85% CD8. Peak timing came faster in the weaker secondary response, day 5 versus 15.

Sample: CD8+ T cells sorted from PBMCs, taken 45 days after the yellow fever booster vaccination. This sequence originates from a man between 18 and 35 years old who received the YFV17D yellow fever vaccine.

CDR3 protein: CASGGTYNEQFF. In DNA form, the CDR3 reads TGTGCCAGCGGGGGGACATACAATGAGCAGTTCTTC. The chain uses TRBV7-8 and TRBJ2-1, with D possibly called TRBD1 or TRBD2 (6 bases each). V was pared by 8 bases and J by 4 bases, with 9 bases between. The germline gives CDR1 SGHVS, CDR2 FQNEAQ. The CDR3 length is 12 residues.